What follows are 16 T cell receptor beta chains derived from one specimen sequenced in a study of vaccination and CD4 T cells after COVID-19. No antigen has been assigned to these receptors. Specified treatment: approximately nine-day PBMC culture with coronavirus spike peptide pools or control peptides (ViraFEST assay). Cultured CD4+ T cells had their DNA profiled by the Oncomine TCR Beta short-read assay. TCRdb reprocessed the PCR reads via MiXCR and lists one record per CDR3 protein. Here the sample spans more than 9,000 distinct CDR3 sequences, about 51% being singletons. Sequenced: CD4+ T cells from blood, cultured in vitro. The receptors were gathered from a human donor who had recovered from COVID-19.

Only one count was recorded for this clonotype. V gene TRBV25-1 combines with J gene TRBJ1-2; D gene uncertain. Germline-derived CDR1 and CDR2 are MGHDK and SYGVNS. CDR3 size: 15 residues. With 3 bases removed from V and 7 bases from J, the gap between germline ends came to 18 bases. The CDR3 spells CASSDPSTLEGGYTF. Written as DNA, the CDR3 is TGTGCCAGCAGTGATCCTTCCACACTGGAGGGTGGCTACACCTTC.

The rearrangement uses TRBV28 and TRBJ1-2, with a weak D call TRBD1 (6 bases). Trimming removed 7 bases from V and 3 bases from J, with 15 bases in between. CDR1 is MDHEN and CDR2 is SYDVKM in the germline V gene. There are 14 residues in the CDR3. The CDR3 coding sequence is TGTGCCAGCAAGCCCCAGGGGTACGACTATGGCTACACCTTC. Translation: CASKPQGYDYGYTF.

This rearrangement joins TRBV20-1 to TRBJ2-5; D might be TRBD1 (6 bases). CDR3 size: 13 residues. Looked up from germline, CDR1 is DFQATT and CDR2 is SNEGSKA (reference sequence). V was shortened by 3 bases and J by 5 bases, with 13 bases between the two germline ends. CDR3 nucleotide sequence: TGCAGTGCTAGGTCAGGGGCCCAGGAGACCCAGTACTTC. It encodes CSARSGAQETQYF.

This chain connects TRBV20-1 to TRBJ2-1; 12 bases are a match to TRBD2. Germline values: CDR1 DFQATT, CDR2 SNEGSKA (reference sequence). The V and J ends lost 5 bases and 1 base, in that order; junction bases with no gene match: 15. The CDR3 has 19 residues. For the CDR3, the DNA is TGCAGTGCTTGTAAACCGGGACTAGCGGGTGGGACATCCTACAATGAGCAGTTCTTC. Translated, it gives CSACKPGLAGGTSYNEQFF.

This clonotype was observed a handful of times. The chain links TRBV7-8 to TRBJ2-3, with D possibly being TRBD1 (5 bases). This CDR3 has 17 residues. The germline V and J ends were trimmed by 3 bases and 5 bases, with 21 bases remaining between them. CDR1 is SGHVS, CDR2 FQNEAQ, per germline. CDR3 region: CASSLSGLGPRGDTQYF. CDR3 DNA sequence: TGTGCCAGCAGCTTGTCCGGCCTGGGGCCCCGAGGAGATACGCAGTATTTT. The whole variable domain, remainder taken from reference TRBV7-8 and TRBJ2-3, is GAGVSQSPRYKVAKRGQDVALRCDPISGHVSLFWYQQALGQGPEFLTYFQNEAQLDKSGLPSDRFFAERPEGSVSTLKIQRTQQEDSAVYLCASSLSGLGPRGDTQYFGPGTRLTVL.

V and J are TRBV30 and TRBJ2-2; no definite D call. This CDR3 has 12 residues. Trimming stripped 0 bases from V and 5 bases from J, with 4 bases between. CDR1 and CDR2 from the germline V gene are GTSNPN and SVGIG (reference sequence). This CDR3 reads CAWSVRTGELFF. Written as DNA, the CDR3 is TGTGCCTGGAGTGTACGAACCGGGGAGCTGTTTTTT.

The CDR3 DNA reads TGTGCCAGCAGCTTAGTGGGCTCTGAAGCTTTCTTT. This sequence encodes CASSLVGSEAFF. V is TRBV7-9 and J is TRBJ1-1; D not resolved. CDR1 and CDR2 from the germline V gene are SEHNR and FQNEAQ (reference sequence). The CDR3 covers 12 residues. Trimming took 1 base from V and 6 from J, leaving 6 bases between them.

This chain connects TRBV6-1 to TRBJ2-4, with D possibly TRBD2 on 6 matching bases. The CDR3 has 15 residues. V was clipped by 5 bases and J by 10 bases, with 21 bases between them. CDR1 and CDR2 from the germline V gene are MNHNS and SASEGT. The CDR3 loop is CASSPPPGRGGIQYF. CDR3 coding DNA: TGTGCCAGCAGTCCCCCTCCGGGGCGGGGTGGGATTCAGTACTTC.

The gene calls are TRBV19 and TRBJ1-2; D possibly corresponds to TRBD1 (5 bases). From germline, CDR1 is LNHDA and CDR2 SQIVND (reference sequence). The V end lost 5 bases, the J end lost 3 bases, and 16 bases lay between the germline ends. The CDR3 has 15 residues. CDR3 coding DNA: TGTGCCAGTAGTTCTCGGGGAGGGACCTACTATGGCTACACCTTC. Translated, it gives CASSSRGGTYYGYTF.

The chain has TRBV7-3 and TRBJ2-5; tentative D call: TRBD2 (6 bases). The CDR3 runs to 13 residues. V was shortened by 5 bases and J by 5 bases, with 12 bases between the two germline ends. Looked up from germline, CDR1 is SGHTA and CDR2 is FQGTGA. The CDR3 region has the DNA TGTGCCAGCAGCCAGACTAGTGCGGAGACCCAGTACTTC. Its protein product is CASSQTSAETQYF.

This clonotype has only a few counts. The V gene is TRBV20-1, the J gene TRBJ2-3; 8 positions match TRBD2. Germline CDR1 reads DFQATT; CDR2 reads SNEGSKA (reference sequence). This CDR3 contains 15 residues. J lost 1 base, V lost 6 bases, and 9 bases had no gene match. DNA of the CDR3: TGCAGTGCCGCGGGCCGAGCGGGGGGCACAGATACGCAGTATTTT. It yields the protein CSAAGRAGGTDTQYF.

The chain's CDR3 is CASSLTPGSNQPQHF. The DNA of the CDR3 is TGTGCCAGCAGCTTAACCCCCGGTAGCAATCAGCCCCAGCATTTT. The V gene is TRBV7-8, the J gene TRBJ1-5; D gene ambiguous. V gave up 2 bases and J gave up 0 bases, with 8 bases separating them. CDR3 size: 15 residues. Per germline, CDR1 SGHVS and CDR2 FQNEAQ.

The chain is built from TRBV2 and TRBJ2-7, with 7 bases aligning to TRBD2. Germline V lookup: CDR1 SNHLY, CDR2 FYNNEI. The V and J ends lost 5 bases and 1 base, in that order; junction bases with no gene match: 2. The CDR3 totals 13 residues. The CDR3 reads CASSPGLSYEQYF. CDR3 nucleotide sequence: TGTGCCAGCAGTCCGGGACTATCCTACGAGCAGTACTTC.

In its sample, this clonotype was seen a few times. The rearrangement joins TRBV7-9 to TRBJ1-2; D is perhaps TRBD1 (5 bases). Germline V lookup: CDR1 SEHNR, CDR2 FQNEAQ (reference sequence). This CDR3 spans 14 amino acids. Trimming pared 2 bases from V and 8 bases from J, leaving 15 bases between. This CDR3 is CASSLSSQGNGYTF. DNA for the CDR3: TGTGCCAGCAGCTTAAGCTCCCAGGGAAACGGCTACACCTTC.

V is TRBV7-9 and J is TRBJ2-3; unclear D gene. From germline, CDR1 is SEHNR and CDR2 FQNEAQ (reference sequence). CDR3 length: 12 amino acids. Trimming left V 4 bases short and J 7 bases short, with 9 bases between. The CDR3 nucleotides read TGTGCCAGCAGCTACCAGAGAAATACGCAGTATTTT. This sequence encodes CASSYQRNTQYF.

The chain joins TRBV28 to TRBJ1-2; D is ambiguous. V gave up 4 bases and J gave up 2 bases, with 2 bases separating them. Per the germline V gene, CDR1 is MDHEN and CDR2 is SYDVKM. The CDR3 contains 11 residues. The CDR3 here is CASSSNYGYTF. In DNA, the CDR3 is TGTGCCAGCAGTTCGAACTATGGCTACACCTTC.